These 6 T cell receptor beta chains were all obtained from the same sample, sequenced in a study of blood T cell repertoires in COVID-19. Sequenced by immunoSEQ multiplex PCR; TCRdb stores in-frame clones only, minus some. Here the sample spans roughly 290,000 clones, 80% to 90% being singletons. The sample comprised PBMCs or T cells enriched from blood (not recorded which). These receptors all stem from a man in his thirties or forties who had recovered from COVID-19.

CDR3 bases: TGCAGCGTGGTGGCAGGAAGCATTTCGGGCTACACCTTC. Residues: CSVVAGSISGYTF. This chain joins TRBV29-1 and TRBJ1-2; D uncertain. In germline, CDR1 is SQVTM, CDR2 ANQGSEA. The CDR3 covers 13 residues. Trimming removed 6 bases at V and 8 bases at J, with 19 bases between.

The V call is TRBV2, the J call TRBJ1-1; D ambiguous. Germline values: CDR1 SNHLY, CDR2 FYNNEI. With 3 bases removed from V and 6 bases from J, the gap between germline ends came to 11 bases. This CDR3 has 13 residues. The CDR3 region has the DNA TGTGCCAGCAGTGAGTCTGTCGGTGCTGAAGCTTTCTTT. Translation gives CASSESVGAEAFF.

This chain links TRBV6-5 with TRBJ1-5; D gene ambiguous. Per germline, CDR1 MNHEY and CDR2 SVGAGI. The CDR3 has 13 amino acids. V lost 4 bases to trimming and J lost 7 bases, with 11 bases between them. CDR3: CASSSGVGQPQHF. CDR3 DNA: TGTGCCAGCAGTTCCGGGGTGGGACAGCCCCAGCATTTT.

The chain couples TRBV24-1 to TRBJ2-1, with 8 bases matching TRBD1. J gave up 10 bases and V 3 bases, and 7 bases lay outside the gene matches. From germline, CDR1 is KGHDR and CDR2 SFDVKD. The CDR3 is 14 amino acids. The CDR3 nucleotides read TGTGCCACCAGTGATGTGACGGACAGGGCCGAGCAGTTCTTC. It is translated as CATSDVTDRAEQFF.

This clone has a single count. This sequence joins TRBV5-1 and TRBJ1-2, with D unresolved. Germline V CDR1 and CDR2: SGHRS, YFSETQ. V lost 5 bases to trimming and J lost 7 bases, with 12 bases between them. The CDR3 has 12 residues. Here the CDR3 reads CASRTGSGGYTF. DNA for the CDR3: TGCGCCAGCAGGACGGGGAGTGGTGGCTACACCTTC.

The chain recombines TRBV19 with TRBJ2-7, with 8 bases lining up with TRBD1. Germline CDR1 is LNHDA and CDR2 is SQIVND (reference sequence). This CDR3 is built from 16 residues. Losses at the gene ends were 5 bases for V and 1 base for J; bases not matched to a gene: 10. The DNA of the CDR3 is TGTGCCAGTAGTCTGACAGGGGCGAAAGGGTCCTACGAGCAGTACTTC. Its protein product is CASSLTGAKGSYEQYF. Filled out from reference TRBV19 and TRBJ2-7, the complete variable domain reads DGGITQSPKYLFRKEGQNVTLSCEQNLNHDAMYWYRQDPGQGLRLIYYSQIVNDFQKGDIAEGYSVSREKKESFPLTVTSAQKNPTAFYLCASSLTGAKGSYEQYFGPGTRLTVT.